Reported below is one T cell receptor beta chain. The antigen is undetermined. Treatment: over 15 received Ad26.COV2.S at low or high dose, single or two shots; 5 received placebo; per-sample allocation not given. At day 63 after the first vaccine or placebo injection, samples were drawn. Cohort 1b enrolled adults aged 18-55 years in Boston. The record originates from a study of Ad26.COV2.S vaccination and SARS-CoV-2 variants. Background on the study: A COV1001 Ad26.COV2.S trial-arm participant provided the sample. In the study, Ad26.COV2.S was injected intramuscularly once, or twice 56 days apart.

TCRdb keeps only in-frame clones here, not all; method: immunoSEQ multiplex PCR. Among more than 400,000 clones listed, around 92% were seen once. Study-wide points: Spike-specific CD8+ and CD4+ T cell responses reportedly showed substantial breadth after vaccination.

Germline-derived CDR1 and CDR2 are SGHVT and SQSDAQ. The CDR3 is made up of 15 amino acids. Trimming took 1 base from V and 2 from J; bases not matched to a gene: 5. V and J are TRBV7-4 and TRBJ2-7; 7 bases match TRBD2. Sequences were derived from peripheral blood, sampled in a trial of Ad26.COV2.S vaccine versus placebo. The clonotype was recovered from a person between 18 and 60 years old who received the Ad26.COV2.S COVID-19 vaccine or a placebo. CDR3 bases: TGTGCCAGCAGCTTAGGGGCGGGGGTTACCTACGAGCAGTACTTC. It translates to CASSLGAGVTYEQYF.